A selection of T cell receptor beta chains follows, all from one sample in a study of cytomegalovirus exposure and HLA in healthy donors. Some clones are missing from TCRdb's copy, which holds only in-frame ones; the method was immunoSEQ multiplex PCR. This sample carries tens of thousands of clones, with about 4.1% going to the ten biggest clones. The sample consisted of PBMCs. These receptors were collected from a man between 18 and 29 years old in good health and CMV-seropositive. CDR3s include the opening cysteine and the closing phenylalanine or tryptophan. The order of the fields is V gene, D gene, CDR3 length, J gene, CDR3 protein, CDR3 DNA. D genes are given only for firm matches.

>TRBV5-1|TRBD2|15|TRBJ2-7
CASSLGGSGGGEQYF
TGCGCCAGCAGCTTGGGGGGTAGCGGGGGAGGCGAGCAGTACTTC
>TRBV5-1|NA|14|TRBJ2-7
CASSSGSRGYEQYF
TGCGCCAGCAGCTCTGGTAGTAGGGGGTACGAGCAGTACTTC
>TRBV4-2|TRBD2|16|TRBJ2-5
CASSQERETSTETQYF
TGTGCCAGCAGCCAAGAGAGGGAGACTAGCACAGAGACCCAGTACTTC
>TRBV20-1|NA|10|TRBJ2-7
CSARAGEQYF
TGCAGTGCTAGGGCTGGCGAGCAGTACTTC
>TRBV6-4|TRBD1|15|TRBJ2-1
CASSDSETGGNEQFF
TGTGCCAGCAGTGACTCGGAGACAGGGGGCAATGAGCAGTTCTTC
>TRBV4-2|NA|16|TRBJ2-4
CASSQVFVVAKNIQYF
TGTGCCAGCAGCCAGGTATTCGTAGTTGCCAAAAACATTCAGTACTTC
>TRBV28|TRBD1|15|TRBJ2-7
CASSLEHRGSYEQYF
TGTGCCAGCAGTTTAGAGCACAGGGGCTCCTACGAGCAGTACTTC
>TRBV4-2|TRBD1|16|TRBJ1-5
CASSPSLDRGNQPQHF
TGTGCCAGCAGCCCCTCCTTGGACAGGGGCAATCAGCCCCAGCATTTT
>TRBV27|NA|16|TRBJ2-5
CASSPGSGSLQETQYF
TGTGCCAGCAGTCCCGGTTCAGGGTCATTACAAGAGACCCAGTACTTC
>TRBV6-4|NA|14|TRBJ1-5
CASSPGEGNQPQHF
TGTGCCAGCAGCCCGGGAGAGGGCAATCAGCCCCAGCATTTT
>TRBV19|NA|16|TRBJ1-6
CASSIRGRNGNSPLHF
TGTGCCAGTAGTATCAGGGGACGTAACGGAAATTCACCCCTCCACTTT
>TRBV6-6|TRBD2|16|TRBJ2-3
CASSSRSGRYTDTQYF
TGTGCCAGCAGTTCTAGGAGCGGGAGGTATACAGATACGCAGTATTTT
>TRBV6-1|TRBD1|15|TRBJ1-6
CASRPGQSYNSPLHF
TGTGCCAGCCGCCCGGGACAGTCTTATAATTCACCCCTCCACTTT
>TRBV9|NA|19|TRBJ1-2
CASSLPREPPPSSSYGYTF
TGTGCCAGCAGCCTTCCGAGGGAGCCTCCTCCCTCATCCAGCTATGGCTACACCTTC
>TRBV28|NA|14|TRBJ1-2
CASSLGGSVSGYTF
TGTGCCAGCAGTTTAGGGGGCTCGGTCTCTGGCTACACCTTC
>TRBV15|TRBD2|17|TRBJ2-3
CATSRSQGLADTDTQYF
TGTGCCACCAGCAGATCTCAGGGACTAGCGGACACAGATACGCAGTATTTT
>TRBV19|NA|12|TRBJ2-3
CASSNQPIRQYF
TGTGCCAGTAGTAACCAACCCATCAGGCAGTATTTT
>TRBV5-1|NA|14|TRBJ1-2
CASSFRVSGYGYTF
TGCGCCAGCAGCTTCAGGGTCTCCGGCTATGGCTACACCTTC
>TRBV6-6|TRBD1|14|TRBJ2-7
CASSHRDRGYEQYF
TGTGCCAGCAGTCACCGGGACAGGGGGTACGAGCAGTACTTC
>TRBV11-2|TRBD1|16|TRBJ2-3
CASSALTGVRTDTQYF
TGTGCCAGCAGCGCCTTGACAGGGGTTAGGACAGATACGCAGTATTTT
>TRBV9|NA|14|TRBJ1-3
CASSVERTGNTIYF
TGTGCCAGCAGCGTTGAGAGAACTGGAAACACCATATATTTT
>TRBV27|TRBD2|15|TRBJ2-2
CASRISGGATGELFF
TGTGCCAGCAGAATTAGCGGGGGGGCAACCGGGGAGCTGTTTTTT
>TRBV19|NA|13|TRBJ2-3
CASGASDADTQYF
TGTGCCAGTGGGGCTAGCGACGCAGATACGCAGTATTTT
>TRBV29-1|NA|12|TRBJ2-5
CSVPAGDRTQYF
TGCAGCGTTCCCGCAGGGGACCGGACCCAGTACTTC
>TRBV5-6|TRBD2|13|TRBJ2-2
CASSRWGGGELFF
TGTGCCAGCAGCCGGTGGGGGGGCGGGGAGCTGTTTTTT
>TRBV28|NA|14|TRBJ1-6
CASSSGRTNSPLHF
TGTGCCAGCAGTTCCGGACGGACAAATTCACCCCTCCACTTT
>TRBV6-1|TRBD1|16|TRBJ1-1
CASSEEPGQMNTEAFF
TGTGCCAGCAGTGAAGAGCCGGGACAGATGAACACTGAAGCTTTCTTT
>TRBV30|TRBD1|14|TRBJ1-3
CAWSYRGSGNTIYF
TGTGCCTGGAGTTACAGGGGCTCTGGAAACACCATATATTTT
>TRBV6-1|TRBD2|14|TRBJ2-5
CASKTRSGAETQYF
TGTGCCAGCAAAACCCGTAGCGGGGCTGAGACCCAGTACTTC
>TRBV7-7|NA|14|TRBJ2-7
CASSLGGLASEQYF
TGTGCCAGCAGCTTAGGGGGGCTGGCGAGCGAGCAGTACTTC
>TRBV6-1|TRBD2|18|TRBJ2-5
CASSVGLAGVTPQETQYF
TGTGCCAGCAGTGTAGGTCTAGCGGGGGTAACACCCCAAGAGACCCAGTACTTC
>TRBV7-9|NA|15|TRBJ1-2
CASSLSGASNYGYTF
TGTGCCAGCAGCTTAAGCGGAGCAAGTAACTATGGCTACACCTTC
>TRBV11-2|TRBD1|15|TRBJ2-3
CASSPGGLLIDTQYF
TGTGCCAGCAGCCCAGGGGGTCTACTTATAGATACGCAGTATTTT
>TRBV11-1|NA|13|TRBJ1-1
CASSFYRLTEAFF
TGTGCCAGCAGCTTTTACAGGCTCACTGAAGCTTTCTTT
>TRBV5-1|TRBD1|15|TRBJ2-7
CASNGGQGPSYEQYF
TGCGCCAGCAACGGGGGACAGGGGCCCTCCTACGAGCAGTACTTC
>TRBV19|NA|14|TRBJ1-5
CASRGREGNQPQHF
TGTGCCAGTAGGGGCAGGGAGGGAAATCAGCCCCAGCATTTT
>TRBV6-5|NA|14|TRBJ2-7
CASSRSPTPYEQYF
TGTGCCAGCAGTAGGAGCCCCACTCCATACGAGCAGTACTTC
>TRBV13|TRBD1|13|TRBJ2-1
CASGGQGRGEQFF
TGTGCCAGCGGGGGACAGGGTAGGGGTGAGCAGTTCTTC
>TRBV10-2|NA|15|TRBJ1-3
CASSGGGDSGNTIYF
TGCGCCAGCAGTGGAGGGGGAGACTCTGGAAACACCATATATTTT
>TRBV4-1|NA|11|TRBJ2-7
CASSAGYEQYF
TGCGCCAGCAGCGCGGGCTACGAGCAGTACTTC
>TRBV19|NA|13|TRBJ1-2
CASSIGFPSGYTF
TGTGCCAGTAGTATCGGGTTCCCATCCGGCTACACCTTC
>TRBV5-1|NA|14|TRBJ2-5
CASSLNRWTETQYF
TGCGCCAGCAGCTTGAACAGGTGGACGGAGACCCAGTACTTC
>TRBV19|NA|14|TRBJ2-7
CASSIAGSPYEQYF
TGTGCCAGTAGTATAGCAGGCAGTCCCTACGAGCAGTACTTC
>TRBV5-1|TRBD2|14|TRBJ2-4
CASSPRGEGNIQYF
TGCGCCAGCAGCCCCCGGGGGGAGGGAAACATTCAGTACTTC